This T cell receptor (beta chain) was sequenced for a study of cytomegalovirus exposure and HLA in healthy donors. Study-level results: In vitro confirmation showed a few CMV-associated chains to be CMV antigen specific.

Germline V gene data show CDR1 as MDHEN and CDR2 as SYDVKM. The CDR3 is made up of 17 amino acids. The V and J ends lost 6 bases and 2 bases, in that order; junction bases with no gene match: 8. TCRdb's table, derived via immunoSEQ multiplex PCR, lists solely in-frame clones and lacks some. The sample lists some 350,000 clones, about nine tenths seen once, with about 1% in the top ten. The donors belonged to the roughly 120-subject validation cohort, separate from the approximately 700-subject first cohort. Worth noting for this clone: What it recognizes is unknown.

The sequenced material came from PBMCs. The J gene is TRBJ2-1, the V gene TRBV28; 12 bases line up with TRBD2. The clonotype was recovered from a woman aged 25 to 39 in good health and CMV-seropositive. The CDR3 DNA follows: TGTGCCAGCAGACCTAGCGGGAGGGCCGGGCCCTACAATGAGCAGTTCTTC. It encodes CASRPSGRAGPYNEQFF.